What follows is one T cell receptor beta chain and its context. Its target is not known. This specimen belongs to a study of shared clonotypes between healthy human individuals. At the level of the study: The plates for each donor numbered three CD4 naive, three CD4 memory, two CD8 naive and one CD8 memory. Regarding the study as a whole: Blood was the only sampled material, and tissue repertoires likely differ. Naive subsets generally had larger estimated richness than memory subsets.

Clones were read by immunoSEQ multiplex PCR, and TCRdb kept only the in-frame ones, dropping some. The sample carries 1,400,000 or so clones, just under 99% recorded once. There are 15 residues in the CDR3. Germline V gives CDR1 SGHTA, CDR2 FQGNSA. Losses at the gene ends were 5 bases for V and 8 bases for J; bases not matched to a gene: 7. A CD45RA+ naive subset and a CD45RA-negative memory subset were split from CD4+ cells. This sequence was found in a man aged 25 to 45 in good health. The material sequenced was naive CD4+ T cells sorted from blood. Regarding subset: CD45RA+ positively selected. The chain has TRBV7-2 and TRBJ2-3, with 13 positions matching TRBD2. The CDR3 coding sequence is TGTGCCAGCAGCGCGGGACTAGCGGGATTTGGTACGCAGTATTTT. As protein: CASSAGLAGFGTQYF.